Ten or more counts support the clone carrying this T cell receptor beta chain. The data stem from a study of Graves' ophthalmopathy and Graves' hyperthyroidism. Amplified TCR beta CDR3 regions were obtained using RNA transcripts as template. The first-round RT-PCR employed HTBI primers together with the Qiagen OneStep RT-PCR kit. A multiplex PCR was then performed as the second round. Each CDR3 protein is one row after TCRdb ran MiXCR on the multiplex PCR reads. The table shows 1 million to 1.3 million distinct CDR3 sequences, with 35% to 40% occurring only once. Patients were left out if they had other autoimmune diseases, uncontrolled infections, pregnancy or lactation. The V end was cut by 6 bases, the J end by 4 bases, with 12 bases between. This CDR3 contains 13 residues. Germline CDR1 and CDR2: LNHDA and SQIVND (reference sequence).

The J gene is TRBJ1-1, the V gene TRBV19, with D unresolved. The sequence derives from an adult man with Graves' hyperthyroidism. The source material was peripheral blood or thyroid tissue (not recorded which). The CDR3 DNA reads TGTGCCAGTAGGGACCACAACCCCACTGAAGCTTTCTTT. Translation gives CASRDHNPTEAFF.